This entry features one T cell receptor (beta chain) sequence. The CDR3 spans 12 residues. Germline CDR1 reads KGHDR; CDR2 reads SFDVKD. V was clipped by 9 bases and J by 5 bases, with 11 bases between them. The entry originates in a study of blood T cell repertoires in COVID-19. Original methodology: Cell counts per sample came from amplifying reference gene primers. The table came from immunoSEQ multiplex PCR; TCRdb's copy has only in-frame clones and leaves some out. The V and J calls and clone size come from that table; D and trimming were worked out from the DNA. The sample holds roughly 32,000 clones, around 91% seen once.

This receptor was obtained from a man in his sixties or seventies with active or convalescent COVID-19. The chain combines TRBV24-1 with TRBJ2-3; no definite D call. Sequencing used peripheral blood. The CDR3 DNA reads TGTGCCACCTCCCGCGATAAAGATACGCAGTATTTT. It codes for CATSRDKDTQYF.